This T cell receptor beta chain emerged from a study of blood T cell repertoires in COVID-19 (TCRdb year 2020). At the level of the whole study: Samples covering the acute and convalescent phases of COVID-19 were provided by collaborators in the United States, Italy and Spain. The prospective study material was composed of cDNA or gDNA derived from T cells, B-cell-depleted T cells, or PBMCs. Subjects who had been exposed to COVID-19, were actively infected with it, or had recovered from it provided the deeply sampled blood TCRbeta repertoires that made up the dataset. The repertoires were released in a freely available public database meant as a resource for research on the immune response to SARS-CoV-2. The samples were drawn from two sources: the first 160 participants of the ongoing ImmuneRACE study, and fewer than 1,500 subjects contributed by 6 global collaborators. Nearly every sample came with metadata listing a de-identified subject ID, COVID-19 status, age in years and sex. Where HLA class I and class II types were available, the types were taken from metadata supplied by the sample provider, not from assay-based typing.

The immunoSEQ Assay, a bias-controlled multiplex PCR, was used to amplify TCRbeta CDR3 regions from genomic DNA. The source study handled its data this way. The number of nucleated cells in each sample was estimated from the amplification of reference gene primers within the assay. To quantify the absolute abundance of each unique TCRbeta CDR3 rearrangement, sequence reads were collapsed and filtered. For each sample, productive Simpson clonality was calculated as the square root of Simpson's diversity index over productive rearrangements. As stored in TCRdb, this immuneACCESS dataset retains in-frame rearrangements with V and J assigned. A fraction of the clones does not appear; measured against another copy, unresolved V genes explain less than half of the discrepancy, and the remainder lacks a known reason. The V and J calls and clone size come from that table; D and trimming were worked out from the DNA. Here the sample has about 270,000 clones; 80% to 90% occur a single time. The top ten clonotypes cover 2.4% of the sample.

V and J are trimmed by 4 bases and 4 bases, and the gene matches miss 16 bases of the junction. The cysteine opens and the phenylalanine closes a CDR3 of 18 amino acids. The only DNA kept is the CDR3, 54 bases in frame from the first base. CDR1 and CDR2 were assigned from the germline V gene as MDHEN and SYDVKM. Results and caveats for the whole study, not just this receptor: The amount of clinical and demographic metadata varied by source and participant and was provided uncurated.

Comments on this clone: Which antigen it targets is not known. One base away there is no much larger clone; base qualities are not given.

Enrolling through a virtual design, the prospective study's participants ranged in age from roughly 18 to 89 years and lived across 24 United States geographic areas. Cohort assignment in the prospective study relied on participant-reported clinical history from a screening survey and a study questionnaire. For ImmuneRACE Cohort 3, a participant was defined as recovered based on two consecutive negative NP/OP PCR tests, clearance by a healthcare professional, or resolution of symptoms. Mobile phlebotomists in the prospective study collected whole blood, serum and a nasopharyngeal or oropharyngeal swab from every participant. Additional blood draws and questionnaires over a roughly two-month period could optionally be provided by prospective study participants. Prospective study blood samples were shipped either frozen or at room temperature before DNA extraction.

The receptor chain draws on TRBV28 and TRBJ2-7; 10 central nucleotides agree with TRBD2. The TCR originated in a woman aged 18-35 years who had recovered from COVID-19. Sequencing input: PBMCs or T cells enriched from blood (not recorded which). The CDR3 corresponds to CASSSAGLGLAVPYEQYF. The nucleotide sequence is given as TGTGCCAGCAGTTCGGCGGGGCTCGGACTAGCGGTACCATACGAGCAGTACTTC.